This section outlines one T cell receptor beta chain sequence together with its context. These data belong to a study of shared clonotypes between healthy human individuals. The CDR3 sequence is 14 residues long. Germline V gene lookup returns CDR1 SGDLS and CDR2 YYNGEE. V lost 2 bases and J lost 3, with 10 bases in between. The authors split each subset's genomic DNA evenly across several immunoSEQ plates. Sorted-subset replicate PCRs used around 200 ng DNA, some 30,000 T cell genomes. TCRdb's copy holds only in-frame clones and misses some; the assay was immunoSEQ multiplex PCR. This sample has around 1.1 million clones; about 72% occur once, and the top ten carry over 0.8%.

This chain uses TRBV9 with TRBJ2-3; D ambiguous. This receptor was obtained from a man aged 18-30 years in good health. Some clones in this sample may be carry-over from other donors' samples. Sample: memory CD4+ T cells from PBMCs. Subset here: CD45RA-negative fraction. The CDR3 DNA reads as TGTGCCAGCAGCGTCCGGGTCGGTACAGATACGCAGTATTTT. Its translation is CASSVRVGTDTQYF. Drawing the rest from reference TRBV9 and TRBJ2-3, the complete variable domain is DSGVTQTPKHLITATGQRVTLRCSPRSGDLSVYWYQQSLDQGLQFLIQYYNGEERAKGNILERFSAQQFPDLHSELNLSSLELGDSALYFCASSVRVGTDTQYFGPGTRLTVL.